The sample holds a few counts of the clone carrying this TCR beta chain. With 3 bases clipped from V and 6 bases from J, the junction kept 8 bases outside the gene matches. CDR1 is DFQATT and CDR2 is SNEGSKA in the germline V gene (reference sequence). This CDR3 has 15 residues. These data belong to a study of regulatory T cells in long-lasting Graves disease. Relying on iRepertoire HTBI primers and Arm-PCR of CDR3 regions, the team built TCR beta libraries. Authors' methods: The samples included under 75 TRBV and 14 TRBJ segments. MiXCR, run by TCRdb on the multiplex PCR reads, gives a single entry per CDR3 protein. The V and J calls were determined by TCRdb, not by the authors. Of just over 600,000 distinct CDR3 sequences listed, approximately 15% are singletons. The time point: newly diagnosed GD, antithyroid drugs for less than 3 months. PBMC-extracted RNA yielded the TCR library. The same specimen was also included in a second study, on T cells in Graves' hyperthyroidism and ophthalmopathy. That publication notes: The primer set for the first-round RT-PCR of the TCR CDR3 was HTBI.

This TCR was recovered from a woman under 40 with Graves disease. The sequencing used peripheral blood mononuclear cells (PBMCs), collected at new diagnosis, from a patient treated with antithyroid drugs. The chain carries TRBV20-1 and TRBJ2-1; 10 bases match TRBD2. The CDR3 region is CSARDSGRARNEQFF. The CDR3, as DNA: TGCAGTGCTAGGGACAGCGGGAGGGCCCGCAATGAGCAGTTCTTC.